Included here is one T cell receptor (beta chain) sequence, with context. As yet, its antigen is unknown. A junction boundary mismatches the germline segment, possibly from a read error. This sample was included in a study of CD8+CD57+ T cells in acquired aplastic anemia. At the level of the study: Across the sorted CD4+ and CD8+ cells, DNA amounts averaged about 3.2 ug.

Study findings and constraints: The study identified roughly 29 CD8+ CDR3 sequences shared by patients and controls.

Selection for sequencing was limited to patients who had shown CD8+CD57+ cell expansion by flow cytometry. No therapy was given to patients before blood sampling. CDR3 and TCR beta VDJ profiling relied on a genomic DNA template. TCRdb recomputed calls from the reads with MiXCR, one row per CDR3 protein. This table holds 200,000 to 250,000 distinct CDR3 sequences, 40% to 60% found once. Specimen: sorted CD4+, CD8+, or CD8+CD57+ T cells (not recorded which) from PBMCs. The sequence derives from a human donor with aplastic anemia.

The CDR3 region is CAISESQGRGNQLQHF. CDR3 DNA sequence: TGTGCCATCAGTGAGTCCCAAGGGAGGGGCAATCAGCTCCAGCATTTT. J is TRBJ1-5 and V is TRBV10-3; tentative D call: TRBD1 (5 bases). The germline V gene has CDR1 ENHRY and CDR2 SYGVKD. This CDR3 region has 16 residues.